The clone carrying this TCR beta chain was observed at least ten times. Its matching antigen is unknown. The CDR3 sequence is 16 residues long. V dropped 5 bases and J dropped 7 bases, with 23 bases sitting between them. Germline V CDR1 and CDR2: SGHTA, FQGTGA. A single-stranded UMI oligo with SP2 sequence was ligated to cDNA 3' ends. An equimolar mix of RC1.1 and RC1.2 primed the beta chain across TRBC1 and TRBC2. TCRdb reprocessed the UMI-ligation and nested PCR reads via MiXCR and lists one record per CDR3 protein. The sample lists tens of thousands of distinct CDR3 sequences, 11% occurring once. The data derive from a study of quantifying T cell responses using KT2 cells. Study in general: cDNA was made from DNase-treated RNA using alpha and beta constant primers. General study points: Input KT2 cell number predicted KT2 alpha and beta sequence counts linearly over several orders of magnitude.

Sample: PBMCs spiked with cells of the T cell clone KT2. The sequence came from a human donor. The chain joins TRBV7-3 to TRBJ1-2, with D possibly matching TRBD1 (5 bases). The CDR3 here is CASSPNLGGGLGGYTF. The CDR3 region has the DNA TGTGCCAGCAGCCCTAACCTCGGGGGGGGTCTAGGTGGCTACACCTTC.